A selection of T cell receptor beta chains follows, all from one sample in a study of breast tumors, draining lymph nodes, adjacent tissues. TCRdb passed the multiplex PCR reads through MiXCR, listing each CDR3 protein once. The sample contains 170,000 or so distinct CDR3 sequences, roughly 30% of which appear only once. Material: axillary lymph node tissue. The receptors here all came from a female donor with breast cancer. Some clones in this sample may be carry-over from other donors' samples. Both conserved end residues are part of each CDR3. Each record gives: J gene, V gene, clone size, D gene, CDR3 DNA, CDR3 protein. A D gene is named only where the DNA matches it firmly. Clone size appears in some rows only: once, few, many, or a class for an expanded clone.

TRBJ2-5 | TRBV30 | many | . | TGTGCCTGGACAGGGGACCACCTCGGGACCCAGTACTTC | CAWTGDHLGTQYF
TRBJ1-2 | TRBV10-3 | many | TRBD1 | TGTGCCATCAGGACAGGGGGCCCCTATGGCTACACCTTC | CAIRTGGPYGYTF
TRBJ2-7 | TRBV10-3 | many | . | TGTGCCATCAGTGGGGACACTGCCTACGAGCAGTACTTC | CAISGDTAYEQYF
TRBJ1-5 | TRBV5-8 | many | . | TGTGCCAGCAGCTTGTTCGTGGTGGTAGAAGGTCAGCCCCAGCATTTT | CASSLFVVVEGQPQHF
TRBJ2-3 | TRBV2 | many | . | TGTGCCAGCAGTGGTGTCCGGGTCACAGATACGCAGTATTTT | CASSGVRVTDTQYF
TRBJ1-2 | TRBV20-1 | . | . | TGCAGTGCCACCAGCAGAGGGGAGGGACTTACCTATGGCTACACCTTC | CSATSRGEGLTYGYTF
TRBJ2-3 | TRBV13 | many | . | TGTGCCAGCAGCTTAAGCCCCACAGATACGCAGTATTTT | CASSLSPTDTQYF
TRBJ1-3 | TRBV7-6 | many | . | TGTGCCAGCAGCTCGTCGAGGGACCCGCGAGGGACCATATATTTT | CASSSSRDPRGTIYF
TRBJ2-7 | TRBV7-3 | many | . | TGTGCCAGCAGCTTAACGAAGGTCCACGAGCAGTACTTC | CASSLTKVHEQYF
TRBJ1-5 | TRBV12-5 | many | . | TGTGCTAGTGGTTTGTGGGGGCGAAATCAGCCCCAGCATTTT | CASGLWGRNQPQHF
TRBJ1-3 | TRBV20-1 | many | . | TGCAGTGCTAGTGTACAGCTAGGAACCGGAAACACCATATATTTT | CSASVQLGTGNTIYF
TRBJ1-5 | TRBV6-6 | many | . | TGTGCCAGCAAGGAGCAGGGCCATCAGCCCCAGCATTTT | CASKEQGHQPQHF
TRBJ2-1 | TRBV12-5 | many | TRBD2 | TGTGCTAGTGGTAGTCCAGCGGGAGGGTGCAATGAGCAGTTCTTC | CASGSPAGGCNEQFF
TRBJ2-5 | TRBV7-7 | few | TRBD1 | TGTGCTAGCAGCCGGGACAGGGGGCAGGAGACCCAGTACTTC | CASSRDRGQETQYF
TRBJ2-3 | TRBV25-1 | many | TRBD2 | TGTGCCAGCAGTGTAGGGACTAGCGCTAGCACAGATACGCAGTATTTT | CASSVGTSASTDTQYF
TRBJ2-5 | TRBV2 | many | . | TGTGCCAGCAGTGTTGGTATGGGTGACAGGAGGAAGACCCAGTACTTC | CASSVGMGDRRKTQYF
TRBJ2-3 | TRBV5-1 | . | TRBD2 | TGCGCCAGCAGCTGGGGACTAGCGGGAAACACAGATACGCAGTATTTT | CASSWGLAGNTDTQYF
TRBJ2-3 | TRBV11-3 | many | . | TGTGCCAGCAGCTTTAGGGCGGGGGCCCCAGATACGCAGTATTTT | CASSFRAGAPDTQYF
TRBJ2-1 | TRBV4-1 | . | . | TGCGCCAGCAGCCCGAGCGTAGGGGGAGGGTCCTACAATGAGCAGTTCTTC | CASSPSVGGGSYNEQFF
TRBJ1-3 | TRBV6-6 | many | TRBD1 | TGTGCCAGCACTTACAGGGGGTTCGGAAACACCATATATTTT | CASTYRGFGNTIYF
TRBJ2-3 | TRBV7-3 | . | TRBD2 | TGTGCCAGCAGCTTAGTAGGGCTAGCGGGGGGGCTCACAGATACGCAGTATTTT | CASSLVGLAGGLTDTQYF
TRBJ1-2 | TRBV6-6 | few | . | TGTGCCAGCAGTCACTCGAAACTTAGGGACCGGAGTGGCTACACCTTC | CASSHSKLRDRSGYTF
TRBJ1-5 | TRBV20-1 | many | . | TGCAGTGCAAGAGCGGGGGCGCATCAGCCCCAGCATTTT | CSARAGAHQPQHF
TRBJ1-6 | TRBV7-2 | many | TRBD1 | TGTGCCAGCAGCCGTAGTCAGGGGGCGTACTCCTATAATTCACCCCTCCACTTT | CASSRSQGAYSYNSPLHF
TRBJ2-1 | TRBV20-1 | many | TRBD1 | TGCAGTGCGAGGCTCTCCAGGGGGCGAGTCAATGAGCAGTTCTTC | CSARLSRGRVNEQFF
TRBJ1-1 | TRBV10-1 | . | . | TGCGCCAGCAGCGCTACAGGTTCCACTGAAGCTTTCTTT | CASSATGSTEAFF
TRBJ2-1 | TRBV5-4 | few | . | TGTGCCAGCAGCTTTTTCCGTGGATCGTCCTACAATGAGCAGTTCTTC | CASSFFRGSSYNEQFF
TRBJ2-1 | TRBV19 | many | . | TGTGCCACCCTGCTGAGGGCGGGGACGAATGAGCAGTTCTTC | CATLLRAGTNEQFF
TRBJ2-1 | TRBV9 | many | . | TGTGCCAGCAGCCTACTAGGGCCGAGCTCCTACAATGAGCAGTTCTTC | CASSLLGPSSYNEQFF
TRBJ1-4 | TRBV7-8 | . | . | TGTGCCAGCAGCCCCAAACCGGGACGGATGGATGAAAAACTGTTTTTT | CASSPKPGRMDEKLFF
TRBJ2-1 | TRBV20-1 | many | . | TGCAGTGCTAGAGAAGCGGCCTTCTCCCATGAGCAGTTCTTC | CSAREAAFSHEQFF
TRBJ2-7 | TRBV6-5 | . | TRBD1 | TGTGCCAGCAGTCACGAGTACAAAGGGACAGTGACCTCCTACGAGCAGTACTTC | CASSHEYKGTVTSYEQYF
TRBJ1-1 | TRBV2 | . | . | TGTGCCAGCAGTGAATGGGTTGTGGTGAACACTGAAGCTTTCTTT | CASSEWVVVNTEAFF
TRBJ2-1 | TRBV20-1 | many | TRBD2 | TGCAGTGCTCCGACAAGGGAGCCTACTAGCGGGAACTACAATGAGCAGTTCTTC | CSAPTREPTSGNYNEQFF
TRBJ1-2 | TRBV5-5 | . | . | TGTGCCAGCAGTTTAAAGCCGGACGCTTACTATGGCTACACCTTC | CASSLKPDAYYGYTF
TRBJ2-1 | TRBV7-9 | few | . | TGTGCCAGCAGCTTAAGTGTTGGGCAGGCGCCCTTCAATGAGCAGTTCTTC | CASSLSVGQAPFNEQFF
TRBJ2-7 | TRBV28 | few | . | TGTGCCAGCAGAACCGAGGCCCCCGCATCCGAGCAGTACTTC | CASRTEAPASEQYF
TRBJ1-4 | TRBV20-1 | . | . | TGCAGTGCTAGTGGGGGGGCAGGGGATGAAAAACTGTTTTTT | CSASGGAGDEKLFF
TRBJ2-7 | TRBV27 | . | TRBD2 | TGTGCCAGCCGACTAGCGGCTTCTTTGAGTTACGAGCAGTACTTC | CASRLAASLSYEQYF
TRBJ1-4 | TRBV5-1 | many | . | TGCGCCAGCGGCAGCGGAGTAGGTGGAAAACTGTTTTTT | CASGSGVGGKLFF
TRBJ1-6 | TRBV12-3/TRBV12-4 | . | TRBD1 | TGTGCCAGCGAATCGAGCACAGGGGGCGCCTATAATTCACCCCTCCACTTT | CASESSTGGAYNSPLHF
TRBJ2-7 | TRBV9 | . | TRBD1 | TGTGCCAGCAGCGATTGGACAGGCTACGAGCAGTACTTC | CASSDWTGYEQYF
TRBJ1-2 | TRBV19 | many | TRBD1 | TGTGCCAGTAGTAGGGTTGGGACAGCTAACTATGGCTACACCTTC | CASSRVGTANYGYTF
TRBJ1-2 | TRBV19 | many | TRBD1 | TGTGCCAGTAGTATAATGAGACAGGGCTATGGCTACACCTTC | CASSIMRQGYGYTF
TRBJ2-1 | TRBV27 | few | . | TGTGCCACCCTCCATGGGAGTGAGCAGTTCTTC | CATLHGSEQFF
TRBJ2-2 | TRBV7-9 | . | . | TGTGCCAGCAGCACCCCCGGGACCGCCACCGGGGAGCTGTTTTTT | CASSTPGTATGELFF
TRBJ2-2 | TRBV20-1 | . | TRBD2 | TGCAGTGCTAGGTCCGGGACTAGCGGGGAACTGTTTTTT | CSARSGTSGELFF
TRBJ2-3 | TRBV20-1 | many | TRBD2 | TGCAGTGCTAGACGACGTCAGGTAGCGGGGTTCACAGATACGCAGTATTTT | CSARRRQVAGFTDTQYF
TRBJ2-2 | TRBV7-2 | many | TRBD1 | TGTGCCAGCAGCTTCGACAGGGACACCGGGGAGCTGTTTTTT | CASSFDRDTGELFF
TRBJ2-5 | TRBV28 | many | TRBD1 | TGTGCCAGCAGTCGATACAGGGGTACCGAGACCCAGTACTTC | CASSRYRGTETQYF
TRBJ1-2 | TRBV5-6 | . | . | TGTGCCAGCAGCTTGGGTTGGGCCTCCTATGGCTACACCTTC | CASSLGWASYGYTF
TRBJ2-7 | TRBV9 | many | TRBD1 | TGTGCCAGCAGCGGGAATATCGGACAGGGTGGCTCCTACGAGCAGTACTTC | CASSGNIGQGGSYEQYF
TRBJ1-2 | TRBV25-1 | many | TRBD1 | TGTGCCAGCAGTGAGGACAGGGGATTTGGCTACACCTTC | CASSEDRGFGYTF